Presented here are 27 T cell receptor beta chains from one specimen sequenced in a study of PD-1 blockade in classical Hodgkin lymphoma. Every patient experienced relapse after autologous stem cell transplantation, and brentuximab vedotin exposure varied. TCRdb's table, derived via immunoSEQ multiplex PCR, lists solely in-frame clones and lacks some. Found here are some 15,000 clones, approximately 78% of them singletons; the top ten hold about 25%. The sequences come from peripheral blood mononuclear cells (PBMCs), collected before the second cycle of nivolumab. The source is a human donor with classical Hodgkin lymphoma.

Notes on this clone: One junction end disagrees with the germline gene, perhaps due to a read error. The CDR3 DNA reads TGTGCTAGCAGCCCCACAGGGATTGGCACAGATACGCAGTATTTT. It yields the protein CASSPTGIGTDTQYF. The rearrangement uses TRBV7-7 and TRBJ2-3, with TRBD1 as a possible D gene (6 bases). There are 15 residues in the CDR3. Germline loops: CDR1 SSHAT, CDR2 FNYEAQ (reference sequence). Based on the CDR3 plus reference TRBV7-7 and TRBJ2-3, the full variable domain is GAGVSQSPRYKVTKRGQDVTLRCDPISSHATLYWYQQALGQGPEFLTYFNYEAQPDKSGLPSDRFSAERPEGSISTLTIQRTEQRDSAMYRCASSPTGIGTDTQYFGPGTRLTVL.

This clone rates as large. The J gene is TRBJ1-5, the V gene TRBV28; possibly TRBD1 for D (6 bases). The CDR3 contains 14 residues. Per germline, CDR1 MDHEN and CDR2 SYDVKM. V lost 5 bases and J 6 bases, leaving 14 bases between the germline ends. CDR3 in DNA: TGTGCCAGCAGTCCGTTAACAGGGCTTCAGCCCCAGCATTTT. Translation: CASSPLTGLQPQHF.

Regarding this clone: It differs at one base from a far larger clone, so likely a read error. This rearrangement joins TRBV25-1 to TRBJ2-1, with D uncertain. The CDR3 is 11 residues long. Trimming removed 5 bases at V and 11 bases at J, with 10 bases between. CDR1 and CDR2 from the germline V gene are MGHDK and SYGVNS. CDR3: CASSPGDKQFF. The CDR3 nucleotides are TGTGCCAGCAGTCCTGGGGATAAGCAGTTCTTC.

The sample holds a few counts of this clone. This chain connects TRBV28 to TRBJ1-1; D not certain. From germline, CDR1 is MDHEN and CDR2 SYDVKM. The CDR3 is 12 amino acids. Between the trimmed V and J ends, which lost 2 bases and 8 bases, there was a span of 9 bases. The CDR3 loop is CASSLIDREAFF. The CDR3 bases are TGTGCCAGCAGTTTAATAGATCGGGAAGCTTTCTTT.

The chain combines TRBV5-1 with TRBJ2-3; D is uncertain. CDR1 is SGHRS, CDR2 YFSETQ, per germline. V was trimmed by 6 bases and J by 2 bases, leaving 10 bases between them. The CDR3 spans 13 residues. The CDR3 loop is CASTTAYTDTQYF. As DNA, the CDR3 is TGCGCCAGCACTACAGCCTACACAGATACGCAGTATTTT. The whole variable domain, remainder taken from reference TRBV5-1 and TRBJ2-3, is KAGVTQTPRYLIKTRGQQVTLSCSPISGHRSVSWYQQTPGQGLQFLFEYFSETQRNKGNFPGRFSGRQFSNSRSEMNVSTLELGDSALYLCASTTAYTDTQYFGPGTRLTVL.

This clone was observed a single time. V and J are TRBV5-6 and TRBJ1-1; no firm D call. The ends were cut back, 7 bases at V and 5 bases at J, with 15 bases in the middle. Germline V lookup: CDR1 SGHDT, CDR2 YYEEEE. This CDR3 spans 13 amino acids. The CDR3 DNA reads TGTGCCAGCTCCCTTTTTGTGGGGACTGAAGCTTTCTTT. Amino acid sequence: CASSLFVGTEAFF.

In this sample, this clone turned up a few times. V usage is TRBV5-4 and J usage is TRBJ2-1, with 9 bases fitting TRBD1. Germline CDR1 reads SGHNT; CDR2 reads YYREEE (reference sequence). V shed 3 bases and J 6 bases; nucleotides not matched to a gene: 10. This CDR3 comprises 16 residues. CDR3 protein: CASSYRTGAGFNEQFF. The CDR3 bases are TGTGCCAGCAGCTACCGGACAGGGGCGGGATTCAATGAGCAGTTCTTC.

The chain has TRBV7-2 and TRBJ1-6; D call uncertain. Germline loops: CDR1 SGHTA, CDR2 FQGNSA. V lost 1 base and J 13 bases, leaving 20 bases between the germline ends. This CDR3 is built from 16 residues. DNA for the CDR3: TGTGCCAGCAGCTTAGGCCCAGAACCCGGTAGTTTCCCCCTCCACTTT. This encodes CASSLGPEPGSFPLHF.

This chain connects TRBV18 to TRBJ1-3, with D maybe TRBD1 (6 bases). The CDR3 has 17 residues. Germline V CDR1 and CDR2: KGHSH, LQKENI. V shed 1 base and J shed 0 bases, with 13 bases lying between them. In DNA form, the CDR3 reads TGTGCCAGCTCACCACTCCCGACAGGACCCTCTGGAAACACCATATATTTT. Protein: CASSPLPTGPSGNTIYF. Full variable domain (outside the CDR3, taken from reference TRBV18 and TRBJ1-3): NAGVMQNPRHLVRRRGQEARLRCSPMKGHSHVYWYRQLPEEGLKFMVYLQKENIIDESGMPKERFSAEFPKEGPSILRIQQVVRGDSAAYFCASSPLPTGPSGNTIYFGEGSWLTVV.

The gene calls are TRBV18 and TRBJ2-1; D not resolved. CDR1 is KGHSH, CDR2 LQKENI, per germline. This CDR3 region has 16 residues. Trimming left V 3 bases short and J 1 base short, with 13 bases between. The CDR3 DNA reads TGTGCCAGCTCACCGGTTCTGGTGGCTTCCTACAATGAGCAGTTCTTC. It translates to CASSPVLVASYNEQFF.

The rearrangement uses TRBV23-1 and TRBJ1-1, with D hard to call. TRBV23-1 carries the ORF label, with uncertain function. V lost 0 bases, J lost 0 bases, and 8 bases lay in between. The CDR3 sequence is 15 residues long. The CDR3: CASSQSGQVNTEAFF. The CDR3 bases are TGCGCCAGCAGTCAATCGGGTCAGGTGAACACTGAAGCTTTCTTT.

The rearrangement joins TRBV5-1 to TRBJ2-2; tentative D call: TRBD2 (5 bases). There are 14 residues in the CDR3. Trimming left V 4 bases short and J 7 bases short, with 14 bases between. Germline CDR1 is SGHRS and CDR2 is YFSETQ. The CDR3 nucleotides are TGCGCCAGCAGCGTTACAATCGGGAACGGGGAGCTGTTTTTT. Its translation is CASSVTIGNGELFF.

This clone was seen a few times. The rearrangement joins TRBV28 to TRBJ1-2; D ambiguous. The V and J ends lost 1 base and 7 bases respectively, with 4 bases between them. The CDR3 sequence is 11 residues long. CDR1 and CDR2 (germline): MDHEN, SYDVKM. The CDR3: CASSLFGGYTF. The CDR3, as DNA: TGTGCCAGCAGTTTATTTGGTGGCTACACCTTC.

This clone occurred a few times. Written as DNA, the CDR3 is TGTGCCAGTCTAGCCGGGACAGGGCAGGGTGGCTACACCTTC. Residues: CASLAGTGQGGYTF. The chain employs TRBV28 and TRBJ1-2, with 9 bases matching TRBD1. With V trimmed by 9 bases and J by 7 bases, 12 bases remained unmatched. The CDR3 has 14 amino acids. CDR1 is MDHEN and CDR2 is SYDVKM in the germline V gene.

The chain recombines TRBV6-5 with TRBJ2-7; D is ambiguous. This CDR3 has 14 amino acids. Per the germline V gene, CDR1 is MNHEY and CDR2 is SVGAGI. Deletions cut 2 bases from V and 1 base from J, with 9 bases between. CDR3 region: CASSYVPGSYEQYF. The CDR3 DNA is TGTGCCAGCAGTTACGTCCCCGGTTCCTACGAGCAGTACTTC.

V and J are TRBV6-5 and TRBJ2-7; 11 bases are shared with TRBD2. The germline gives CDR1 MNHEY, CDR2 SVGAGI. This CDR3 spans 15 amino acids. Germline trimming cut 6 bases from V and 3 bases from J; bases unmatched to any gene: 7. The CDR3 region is CASSQTSGAVYEQYF. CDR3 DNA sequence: TGTGCCAGCAGCCAGACTAGCGGGGCTGTCTACGAGCAGTACTTC.

Here the CDR3 reads CASSPEVGGYTF. Here the CDR3 DNA reads TGTGCCAGCAGCCCTGAGGTCGGGGGCTACACCTTC. The genes are TRBV7-2 and TRBJ1-2, with unresolved D. Trimming removed 5 bases from V and 8 bases from J, with 12 bases in between. The CDR3 loop spans 12 amino acids. CDR1 and CDR2 from the germline V gene are SGHTA and FQGNSA.

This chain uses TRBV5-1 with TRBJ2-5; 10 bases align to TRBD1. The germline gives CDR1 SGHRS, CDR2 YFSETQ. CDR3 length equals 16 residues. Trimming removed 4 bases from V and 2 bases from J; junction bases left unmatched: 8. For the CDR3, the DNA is TGCGCCAGCAGCAAAGGGGGACAGGGGCCTCAAGAGACCCAGTACTTC. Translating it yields CASSKGGQGPQETQYF.

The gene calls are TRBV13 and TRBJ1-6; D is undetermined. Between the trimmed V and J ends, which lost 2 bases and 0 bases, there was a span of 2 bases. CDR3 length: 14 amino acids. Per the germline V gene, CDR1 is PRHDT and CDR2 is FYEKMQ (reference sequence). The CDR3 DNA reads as TGTGCCAGCAGCTTAAACTCCTATAATTCACCCCTCCACTTT. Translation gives CASSLNSYNSPLHF. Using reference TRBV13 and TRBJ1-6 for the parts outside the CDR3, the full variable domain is AAGVIQSPRHLIKEKRETATLKCYPIPRHDTVYWYQQGPGQDPQFLISFYEKMQSDKGSIPDRFSAQQFSDYHSELNMSSLELGDSALYFCASSLNSYNSPLHFGNGTRLTVT.

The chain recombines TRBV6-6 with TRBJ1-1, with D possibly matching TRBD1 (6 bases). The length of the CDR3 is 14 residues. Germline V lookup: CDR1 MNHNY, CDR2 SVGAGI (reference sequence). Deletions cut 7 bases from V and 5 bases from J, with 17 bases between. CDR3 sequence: CASNRDRGWTEAFF. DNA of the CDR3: TGTGCCAGCAACAGGGATCGGGGCTGGACTGAAGCTTTCTTT.

The CDR3 bases are TGTGCCATCGGTCGGGGGGGTCACAATGAGCAGTTCTTC. It yields the protein CAIGRGGHNEQFF. This sequence joins TRBV10-3 and TRBJ2-1, with 8 bases aligning to TRBD2. CDR1 is ENHRY and CDR2 is SYGVKD in the germline V gene. The CDR3 runs to 13 residues. The junction had 5 bases not matched to a gene; V was cut back by 8 bases and J by 5 bases.

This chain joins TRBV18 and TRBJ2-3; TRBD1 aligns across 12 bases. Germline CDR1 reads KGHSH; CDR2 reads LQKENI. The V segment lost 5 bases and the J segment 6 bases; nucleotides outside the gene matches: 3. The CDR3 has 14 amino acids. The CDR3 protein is CASSGTGGLDTQYF. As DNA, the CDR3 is TGTGCCAGCTCAGGGACAGGGGGCCTGGATACGCAGTATTTT.

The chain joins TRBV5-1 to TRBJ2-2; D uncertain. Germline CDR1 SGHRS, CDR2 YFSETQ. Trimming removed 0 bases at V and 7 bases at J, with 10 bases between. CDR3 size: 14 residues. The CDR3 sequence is CASSLDRLRGELFF. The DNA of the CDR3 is TGCGCCAGCAGCTTGGATAGACTCCGCGGGGAGCTGTTTTTT.

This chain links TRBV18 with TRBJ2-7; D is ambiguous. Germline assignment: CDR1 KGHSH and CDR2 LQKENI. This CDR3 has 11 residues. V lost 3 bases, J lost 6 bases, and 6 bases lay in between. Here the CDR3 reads CASSPSSEQYF. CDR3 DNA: TGTGCCAGCTCACCGAGTTCCGAGCAGTACTTC.

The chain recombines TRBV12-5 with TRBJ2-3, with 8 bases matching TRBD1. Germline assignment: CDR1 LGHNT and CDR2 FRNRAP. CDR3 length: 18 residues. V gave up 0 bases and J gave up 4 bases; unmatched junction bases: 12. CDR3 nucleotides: TGTGCTAGTGGTTTGGTCGGGTTGAGGACAGGGTATTCAGATACGCAGTATTTT. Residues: CASGLVGLRTGYSDTQYF. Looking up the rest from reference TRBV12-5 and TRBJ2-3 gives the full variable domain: DARVTQTPRHKVTEMGQEVTMRCQPILGHNTVFWYRQTMMQGLELLAYFRNRAPLDDSGMPKDRFSAEMPDATLATLKIQPSEPRDSAVYFCASGLVGLRTGYSDTQYFGPGTRLTVL.

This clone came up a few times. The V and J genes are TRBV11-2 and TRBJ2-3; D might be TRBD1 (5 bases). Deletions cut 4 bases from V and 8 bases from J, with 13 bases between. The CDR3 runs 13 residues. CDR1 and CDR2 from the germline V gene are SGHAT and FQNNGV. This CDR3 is CASSWGLGTTQYF. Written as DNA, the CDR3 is TGTGCCAGCAGCTGGGGCCTAGGTACTACGCAGTATTTT.

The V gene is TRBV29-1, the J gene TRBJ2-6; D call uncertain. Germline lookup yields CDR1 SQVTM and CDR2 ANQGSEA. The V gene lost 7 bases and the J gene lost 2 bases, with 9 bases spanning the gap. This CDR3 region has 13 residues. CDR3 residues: CSALVAGANVLTF. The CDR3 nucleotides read TGCAGCGCTCTCGTGGCTGGGGCCAACGTCCTGACTTTC.